This TCR beta chain is drawn from a study of blood T cell repertoires in COVID-19. Across the study: COVID-19 samples, acute and convalescent, were from the United States, Italy and Spain.

The study drew participants aged roughly 18 to 95 years from about two dozen US areas. Participant-reported clinical history was the basis for cohort assignment. Data came from immunoSEQ multiplex PCR; TCRdb stores just in-frame clones and leaves some out. The sample holds under 250,000 clones, 83% seen once. This TCR derives from a woman aged 40 to 55 who had been exposed to COVID-19. The sample consisted of PBMCs or T cells enriched from blood (not recorded which).

As DNA, the CDR3 is TGCAGCGTTTTAGGGGGCGGGACTGAAGCTTTCTTT. Protein sequence: CSVLGGGTEAFF. This rearrangement joins TRBV29-1 to TRBJ1-1, with 7 bases that match TRBD1. Germline lookup yields CDR1 SQVTM and CDR2 ANQGSEA. V dropped 5 bases and J dropped 5; count of bases not matched to a gene: 5. This CDR3 is 12 amino acids long.